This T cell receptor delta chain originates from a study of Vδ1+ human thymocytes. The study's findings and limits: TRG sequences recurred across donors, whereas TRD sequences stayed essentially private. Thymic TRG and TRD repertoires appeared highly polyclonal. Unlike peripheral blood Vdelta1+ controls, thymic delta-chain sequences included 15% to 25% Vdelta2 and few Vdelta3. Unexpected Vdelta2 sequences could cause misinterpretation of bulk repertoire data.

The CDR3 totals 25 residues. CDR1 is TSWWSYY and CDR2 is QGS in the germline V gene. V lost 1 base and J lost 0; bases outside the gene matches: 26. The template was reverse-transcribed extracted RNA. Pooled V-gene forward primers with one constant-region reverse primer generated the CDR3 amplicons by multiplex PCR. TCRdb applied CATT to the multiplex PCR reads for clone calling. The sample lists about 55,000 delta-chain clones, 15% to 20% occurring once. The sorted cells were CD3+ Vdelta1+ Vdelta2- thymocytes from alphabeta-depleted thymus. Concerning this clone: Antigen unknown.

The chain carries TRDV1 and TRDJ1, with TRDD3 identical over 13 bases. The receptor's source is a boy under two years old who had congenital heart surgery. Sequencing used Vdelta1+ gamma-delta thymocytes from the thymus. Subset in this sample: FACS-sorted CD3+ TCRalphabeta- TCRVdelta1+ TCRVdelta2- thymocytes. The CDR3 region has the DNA TGTGCTCTTGGGGAACCTCCTACCCATTTCCTTTACTGGGGGATACGCGGGGACTACACCGATAAACTCATCTTT. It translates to CALGEPPTHFLYWGIRGDYTDKLIF.